This T cell receptor beta chain was observed in a study of early T cells in non-severe SARS-CoV-2 infection. For the study at large: Chains from this unsorted whole-blood bulk RNA could not be paired.

The TCR library protocol attached unique molecular identifiers to the individual cDNA molecules. In TCRdb, the 5' RACE reads were re-called with MiXCR into one record per CDR3 protein. The data contain about 86,000 distinct CDR3 sequences, approximately 15% of them seen just once; the ten biggest clones take up roughly 7.2%. Trimming cost V 8 bases and J 2 bases; bases outside gene matches: 14. Germline assignment: CDR1 MNHNS and CDR2 SASEGT. CDR3 length: 17 amino acids. In this sample, this clonotype turned up a few times. Its antigen is not identified. The study, taken as a whole, reports: Matching results from VDJdb favored anti-spike CD8 responses, leaving private and CD4 specificities undetected.

This TCR derives from an adult who was a healthcare worker with PCR-confirmed SARS-CoV-2 infection or an uninfected control (not recorded which). The sample taken for sequencing was whole blood. The V and J genes are TRBV6-1 and TRBJ2-4; 8 bases are a match to TRBD2. In nucleotides, the CDR3 is TGTGCCAGCGGGGGGACGACGGGAGGGCCCTCCAAAAACATTCAGTACTTC. This codes for CASGGTTGGPSKNIQYF.